These T cell receptor beta chains were read from a single sample in a study of naive and memory T cell subsets. TCRdb fed the UMI-ligation and nested PCR reads into MiXCR, producing one record per CDR3 protein. The repertoire consists of tens of thousands of distinct CDR3 sequences, with over 10% occurring once and the leading ten covering roughly 0.84%. Sequenced sample: central memory CD4+ T cells from blood. The origin of the receptors is a human donor in good health. The CDR3 runs from the conserved cysteine through the conserved F or W. D genes are given only for firm matches. Size values are once, few and many counts, or a class for expanded clones, and some rows have none.

j_gene,d_gene,v_gene,abundance,CDR3aa,CDR3nt
TRBJ2-3,TRBD1,TRBV7-6,NA,CASSLVGQGGDTQYF,TGTGCCAGCAGCTTAGTCGGACAGGGGGGAGATACGCAGTATTTT
TRBJ2-7,TRBD1,TRBV20-1,few,CSAARKTGRYEQYF,TGCAGTGCTGCGCGAAAGACAGGGCGGTACGAGCAGTACTTC
TRBJ1-5,NA,TRBV12-3/TRBV12-4,few,CASSFRGRSGNQPQHF,TGTGCCAGCAGTTTCCGGGGGCGAAGCGGCAATCAGCCCCAGCATTTT
TRBJ2-1,NA,TRBV6-6,NA,CASTSGREQFF,TGTGCCAGCACCTCAGGCCGTGAGCAGTTCTTC
TRBJ1-3,NA,TRBV10-3,NA,CAISNRQGTGNTIYF,TGTGCCATCAGTAACCGGCAGGGGACTGGAAACACCATATATTTT
TRBJ1-1,NA,TRBV7-6,NA,CASSLLSRNTEAFF,TGTGCCAGCAGCTTACTTTCACGGAACACTGAAGCTTTCTTT
TRBJ2-5,NA,TRBV2,few,CASNTRGGIETQYF,TGTGCCAGCAATACAAGGGGTGGCATTGAGACCCAGTACTTC
TRBJ2-1,NA,TRBV29-1,few,CSVDHHEQFF,TGCAGCGTTGATCATCATGAGCAGTTCTTC
TRBJ2-3,NA,TRBV18,few,CASSQTTRPSTDTQYF,TGTGCCAGCTCACAGACAACGCGTCCCAGCACAGATACGCAGTATTTT
TRBJ1-2,NA,TRBV29-1,few,CSVGAGRGYTF,TGCAGCGTTGGGGCAGGCCGCGGCTACACCTTC
TRBJ1-6,NA,TRBV25-1,NA,CASSEFAIGSPLHF,TGTGCCAGCAGTGAATTTGCCATTGGTTCACCCCTCCACTTT
TRBJ2-5,NA,TRBV20-1,NA,CSARLGLGPWTQYF,TGCAGTGCTAGGCTTGGACTGGGGCCATGGACCCAGTACTTC
TRBJ1-2,TRBD1,TRBV7-2,NA,CASSSNYRGGYTF,TGTGCCAGCAGCTCTAACTACAGGGGAGGCTACACCTTC
TRBJ2-7,NA,TRBV12-3/TRBV12-4,few,CASSLRAGAVYEQYF,TGTGCCAGCAGTTTAAGAGCAGGGGCTGTCTACGAGCAGTACTTC
TRBJ2-5,NA,TRBV5-1,few,CASSSGASNERETQYF,TGCGCCAGCAGCTCGGGAGCGTCCAACGAGCGGGAGACCCAGTACTTC
TRBJ1-1,NA,TRBV25-1,NA,CASSEVGRENTEAFF,TGTGCCAGCAGTGAAGTTGGCAGGGAGAACACTGAAGCTTTCTTT
TRBJ2-1,TRBD1,TRBV28,NA,CASSPGQGQFF,TGTGCCAGCAGCCCCGGACAGGGTCAGTTCTTC
TRBJ2-4,NA,TRBV5-6,many,CASSFPDSRNIQYF,TGTGCCAGCAGCTTCCCCGACAGTAGGAACATTCAGTACTTC
TRBJ2-3,NA,TRBV1,NA,CTSSPEPGRSTDTQYF,TGCACCAGCAGCCCGGAACCGGGACGGAGCACAGATACGCAGTATTTT
TRBJ1-5,TRBD1,TRBV15,few,CATSSNRGGQPQHF,TGTGCCACCAGCAGTAACAGGGGCGGTCAGCCCCAGCATTTT
TRBJ1-5,NA,TRBV29-1,many,CSVRDNYNQPQHF,TGCAGCGTTAGGGACAACTACAATCAGCCCCAGCATTTT
TRBJ2-7,NA,TRBV12-3/TRBV12-4,NA,CASSFLGVASYEQYF,TGTGCCAGCAGTTTCCTCGGGGTGGCATCCTACGAGCAGTACTTC
TRBJ2-2,NA,TRBV30,NA,CAWSVGKAGELFF,TGTGCCTGGAGTGTCGGCAAGGCCGGGGAGCTGTTTTTT
TRBJ2-1,TRBD1,TRBV28,NA,CASKGTGQGSYNEQFF,TGTGCCAGCAAGGGGACCGGACAGGGGTCCTACAATGAGCAGTTCTTC
TRBJ2-7,TRBD1,TRBV5-6,many,CASSSTARDRIYYEQYF,TGTGCCAGCAGCTCAACCGCCCGGGACAGAATCTACTACGAGCAGTACTTC
TRBJ2-2,NA,TRBV7-9,few,CASSLVSGNTGELFF,TGTGCCAGCAGCTTAGTATCAGGGAACACCGGGGAGCTGTTTTTT
TRBJ2-1,TRBD2,TRBV2,NA,CASSARLVAGPYNEQFF,TGTGCCAGCAGCGCCCGATTGGTAGCGGGACCTTACAATGAGCAGTTCTTC
TRBJ2-1,NA,TRBV7-9,NA,CASSLGGQPKMEFF,TGTGCCAGCAGCTTAGGCGGACAGCCAAAAATGGAGTTCTTC